The source of this T cell receptor (beta chain) is a study of blood T cell repertoires in COVID-19. Overall study context: There were acute and convalescent COVID-19 samples, and they came from the United States, Italy and Spain. The cDNA or gDNA used as material had been derived from T cells, B-cell-depleted T cells, or PBMCs.

Losses at the gene ends were 0 bases for V and 5 bases for J; bases not matched to a gene: 4. The germline gives CDR1 SGDLS, CDR2 YYNGEE. This CDR3 is built from 14 residues. TCRdb keeps only in-frame clones here, not all; method: immunoSEQ multiplex PCR. This sample has about 32,000 clones, with roughly 88% found just once. The chain carries TRBV9 and TRBJ2-7; TRBD2 matches 8 bases. Specimen: peripheral blood. The sequence was collected from a man between 65 and 79 years old with active or convalescent COVID-19. CDR3 protein: CASSVETGGHEQYF. The CDR3 coding sequence is TGTGCCAGCAGCGTAGAGACGGGAGGGCACGAGCAGTACTTC.